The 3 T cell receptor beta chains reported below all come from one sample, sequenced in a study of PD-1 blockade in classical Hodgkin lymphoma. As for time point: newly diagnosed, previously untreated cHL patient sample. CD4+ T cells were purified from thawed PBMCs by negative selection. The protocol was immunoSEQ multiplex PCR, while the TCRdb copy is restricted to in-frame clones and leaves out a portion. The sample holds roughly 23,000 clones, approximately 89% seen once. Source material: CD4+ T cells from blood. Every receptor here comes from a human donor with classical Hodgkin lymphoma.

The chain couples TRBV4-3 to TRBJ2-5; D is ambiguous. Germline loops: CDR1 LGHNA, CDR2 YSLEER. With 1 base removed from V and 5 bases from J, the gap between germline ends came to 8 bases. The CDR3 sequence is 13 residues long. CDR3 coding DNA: TGCGCCAGCAGCCAAGGAGTGTCGGAGACCCAGTACTTC. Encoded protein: CASSQGVSETQYF.

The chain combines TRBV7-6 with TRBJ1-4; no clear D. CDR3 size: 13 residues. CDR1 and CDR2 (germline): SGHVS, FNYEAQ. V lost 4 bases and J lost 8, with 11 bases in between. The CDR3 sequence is CASSSPPGEKLFF. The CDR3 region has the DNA TGTGCCAGCAGCTCCCCTCCGGGGGAAAAACTGTTTTTT.

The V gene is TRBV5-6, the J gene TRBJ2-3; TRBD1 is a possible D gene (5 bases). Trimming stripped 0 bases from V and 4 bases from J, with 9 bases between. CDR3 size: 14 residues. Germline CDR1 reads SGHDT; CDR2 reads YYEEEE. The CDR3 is CASSLDDRSDTQYF. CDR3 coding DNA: TGTGCCAGCAGCTTGGACGACAGATCAGATACGCAGTATTTT.